This TCR beta chain was documented in a study of shared clonotypes between healthy human individuals. V lost 6 bases to trimming and J lost 7 bases; unmatched junction nucleotides: 17. CDR1 and CDR2 from the germline V gene are MNHEY and SMNVEV (reference sequence). This CDR3 is built from 17 residues. Measured with immunoSEQ multiplex PCR; TCRdb has only the in-frame clones, and not every one. Of 2 million to 2.5 million clones listed, less than 95% are singletons. The specimen was naive CD4+ T cells from PBMCs. Subset of the sample: CD45RA+ positively selected. This chain joins TRBV27 and TRBJ1-5; the match to TRBD1 covers 8 bases. The clonotype comes from a man between 18 and 35 years old in good health. Some clones in this sample may be carry-over from other donors' samples. CDR3 sequence: CASSRTGGVSGGQPQHF. The CDR3 DNA sequence: TGTGCCAGCAGCCGTACAGGGGGAGTATCGGGTGGACAGCCCCAGCATTTT.